Listed here are 25 T cell receptor beta chains from one sample, sequenced in a study of T-cell memory formation after mild COVID-19. TCRdb itself ran the 5' RACE reads through MiXCR, one entry per CDR3 protein. The repertoire holds about 390,000 distinct CDR3 sequences, with roughly 15% as singletons. The sequenced material came from PBMCs or a T cell subset sorted from them (not recorded which). These receptors were taken from a man between 18 and 29 years old who had mild COVID-19 (a few samples of this study predate the infection). Cell type and time point are not known.

This clonotype was found a few times. V and J are TRBV7-6 and TRBJ1-2; 9 positions agree with TRBD1. J gave up 5 bases and V 6 bases, and 13 bases lay outside the gene matches. Germline values: CDR1 SGHVS, CDR2 FNYEAQ. The CDR3 is 16 amino acids. The CDR3 protein is CASSSSDTGTGYGYTF. CDR3 bases: TGTGCCAGCAGTTCTTCCGATACCGGGACAGGGTATGGCTACACCTTC. The variable domain in full, with the rest retrieved from reference TRBV7-6 and TRBJ1-2, is GAGVSQSPRYKVTKRGQDVALRCDPISGHVSLYWYRQALGQGPEFLTYFNYEAQQDKSGLPNDRFSAERPEGSISTLTIQRTEQRDSAMYRCASSSSDTGTGYGYTFGSGTRLTVV.

The rearrangement links TRBV4-3 to TRBJ2-7; D is undetermined. Per the germline V gene, CDR1 is LGHNA and CDR2 is YSLEER. V was clipped by 3 bases and J by 0 bases, with 9 bases between them. The CDR3 extends over 14 amino acids. For the CDR3, the DNA is TGCGCCAGCAGCCAGTGGTCGAGCTCCTACGAGCAGTACTTC. Its translation: CASSQWSSSYEQYF.

V and J are TRBV21-1 and TRBJ2-2. TRBV21-1 is an annotated pseudogene. The CDR3 is 14 amino acids. The CDR3 nucleotides read TGTGCCAGCAGCAGCCAGCACGGGGCCGGGGAGCTGTTTTTT. This codes for CASSSQHGAGELFF.

The chain employs TRBV4-1 and TRBJ1-4; 8 bases align to TRBD1. CDR3 size: 16 residues. V dropped 3 bases and J dropped 3; count of bases not matched to a gene: 6. Germline CDR1 MGHRA, CDR2 YSYEKL. CDR3: CASSQIQGAANEKLFF. CDR3 nucleotides: TGCGCCAGCAGCCAGATTCAGGGGGCCGCTAATGAAAAACTGTTTTTT.

The chain combines TRBV10-3 with TRBJ1-1; no clear D gene. The V gene lost 4 bases and the J gene lost 5 bases, with 11 bases spanning the gap. This CDR3 has 13 amino acids. Germline loops: CDR1 ENHRY, CDR2 SYGVKD. This CDR3 is CAISVQVGTEAFF. CDR3 nucleotides: TGTGCCATCAGTGTTCAGGTCGGAACTGAAGCTTTCTTT.

This clonotype was detected a few times. CDR3 sequence reads: CASSLSQGRDTEAFF. The CDR3 nucleotides are TGTGCCAGCAGCCTTTCACAGGGGAGGGACACTGAAGCTTTCTTT. The chain is built from TRBV21-1 and TRBJ1-1; the table's D call TRBD1 went unverified against the DNA. TRBV21-1 is recorded as a pseudogene. The CDR3 is 15 amino acids.

This chain joins TRBV11-1 and TRBJ2-7; no clear D gene. Germline values: CDR1 SGHAT, CDR2 FQDESV (reference sequence). The CDR3 length is 16 residues. With 5 bases removed from V and 0 bases from J, the gap between germline ends came to 17 bases. CDR3 in DNA: TGTGCCAGCAGCACAGATCTGGGCATAAGCTCCTACGAGCAGTACTTC. Translated: CASSTDLGISSYEQYF.

V usage is TRBV6-6 and J usage is TRBJ2-4; 10 bases match TRBD2. The CDR3 has 18 residues. J lost 0 bases, V lost 3 bases, and 8 bases had no gene match. Germline V gene sequence: CDR1 MNHNY, CDR2 SVGAGI (reference sequence). Here the CDR3 reads CASSYERLAGVAKNIQYF. The CDR3 DNA sequence: TGTGCCAGCAGTTATGAAAGGCTAGCGGGGGTAGCCAAAAACATTCAGTACTTC.

This clonotype appeared many times. The chain employs TRBV5-1 and TRBJ2-7; D is uncertain. The CDR3 loop spans 12 amino acids. Germline V lookup: CDR1 SGHRS, CDR2 YFSETQ. V was pared by 5 bases and J by 6 bases, with 12 bases between. The CDR3 protein is CASRLSVGEQYF. The CDR3, as DNA: TGCGCCAGCAGGTTATCGGTTGGCGAGCAGTACTTC.

This clonotype has at least ten counts. This chain connects TRBV5-1 to TRBJ1-4; D is possibly TRBD1 (5 bases). V was shortened by 7 bases and J by 4 bases, with 14 bases between the two germline ends. The CDR3 runs 14 residues. From germline, CDR1 is SGHRS and CDR2 YFSETQ. CDR3 region: CASGPGRGNEKLFF. As DNA, the CDR3 is TGCGCCAGCGGACCGGGACGGGGTAATGAAAAACTGTTTTTT.

CDR3 sequence reads: CASSFLQAQETQYF. CDR3 nucleotides: TGTGCCAGCAGTTTTTTACAGGCCCAAGAGACCCAGTACTTC. V usage is TRBV12-3 or TRBV12-4 and J usage is TRBJ2-5; possible D gene TRBD1, 5 bases. Trimming removed 3 bases from V and 1 base from J, with 9 bases in between. The CDR3 extends over 14 amino acids.

This clonotype was observed a few times. The rearrangement uses TRBV6-2 or TRBV6-3 and TRBJ1-1; 9 nucleotides align to TRBD1. This CDR3 region has 16 residues. In germline, CDR1 is MNHEY, CDR2 SVGEGT. The junction had 3 bases not matched to a gene; V was cut back by 0 bases and J by 1 base. CDR3 region: CASSYSVGQGNTEAFF. For the CDR3, the DNA is TGTGCCAGCAGTTACTCCGTGGGACAGGGGAACACTGAAGCTTTCTTT.

This clonotype was seen a few times. This rearrangement joins TRBV19 to TRBJ2-2; D is unresolved. Germline CDR1 LNHDA, CDR2 SQIVND (reference sequence). The CDR3 is 13 residues long. Trimming removed 0 bases at V and 7 bases at J, with 6 bases between. CDR3 sequence (DNA): TGTGCCAGTAGTATAGATGGTGGCGGGGAGCTGTTTTTT. Protein: CASSIDGGGELFF.

This clonotype has just a few counts. The J gene is TRBJ2-7, the V gene TRBV2; D may be TRBD1 (6 bases). V was shortened by 6 bases and J by 6 bases, with 18 bases between the two germline ends. The germline V gene encodes CDR1 SNHLY and CDR2 FYNNEI. This CDR3 is 14 amino acids long. DNA for the CDR3: TGTGCCAGCAGGAGAACAGGGAGTTCGGGCGAGCAGTACTTC. Protein product: CASRRTGSSGEQYF.

This clonotype has a handful of counts. The chain has TRBV25-1 and TRBJ1-2; no definite D call. The germline V gene has CDR1 MGHDK and CDR2 SYGVNS. This CDR3 is 12 amino acids long. Trimming shortened V by 3 bases and J by 4 bases, and 6 bases separated the two germline ends. This CDR3 is CASSDLFYGYTF. In DNA, the CDR3 is TGTGCCAGCAGTGACCTATTCTATGGCTACACCTTC.

This clonotype was counted a few times. The chain is built from TRBV7-8 and TRBJ2-2; TRBD1 might be the D (5 bases). V was pared by 3 bases and J by 11 bases, with 10 bases between. In germline, CDR1 is SGHVS, CDR2 FQNEAQ. The CDR3 has 12 amino acids. CDR3 sequence (DNA): TGTGCCAGCAGCTTCAGGCAGGGAGAGCTGTTTTTT. Its protein is CASSFRQGELFF.

This clonotype was picked up a small number of times. The rearrangement joins TRBV20-1 to TRBJ1-4; D gene uncertain. CDR1 is DFQATT and CDR2 is SNEGSKA in the germline V gene (reference sequence). The ends were cut back, 3 bases at V and 2 bases at J, with 7 bases in the middle. The CDR3 runs 13 residues. CDR3 residues: CSASRSTNEKLFF. DNA of the CDR3: TGCAGTGCTAGTAGGTCGACTAATGAAAAACTGTTTTTT.

The chain recombines TRBV29-1 with TRBJ2-6; TRBD1 might be the D (6 bases). Trimming pared 7 bases from V and 2 bases from J, leaving 12 bases between. The length of the CDR3 is 14 residues. Germline V gene data show CDR1 as SQVTM and CDR2 as ANQGSEA. This CDR3 reads CSARPGAGANVLTF. As DNA, the CDR3 is TGCAGCGCCCGCCCAGGGGCTGGGGCCAACGTCCTGACTTTC.

This clonotype was seen a few times. V and J are TRBV6-2 or TRBV6-3 and TRBJ2-7, with TRBD1 matching 9 bases. The ends lost 6 bases at V and 0 bases at J; junction bases unmatched: 6. CDR3 length: 15 residues. In germline, CDR1 is MNHEY, CDR2 SVGEGT. CDR3 amino acids: CASRLTGGNSYEQYF. The CDR3 DNA is TGTGCCAGCAGGCTAACAGGGGGCAACTCCTACGAGCAGTACTTC.

V is TRBV12-3 or TRBV12-4 and J is TRBJ2-5; 8 bases align to TRBD2. The CDR3 spans 13 residues. V shed 6 bases, J shed 5 bases, and the junction held 5 bases outside the gene matches. The CDR3 nucleotides read TGTGCCAGCAGAGCTCCTAGCGGGGAGACCCAGTACTTC. Encoded protein: CASRAPSGETQYF.

J is TRBJ2-2 and V is TRBV12-3 or TRBV12-4, with TRBD2 matching over 10 bases. The CDR3 totals 16 residues. Trimming removed 6 bases from V and 3 bases from J; junction bases left unmatched: 7. In DNA form, the CDR3 reads TGTGCCAGCAGACCGGCCCTAGCGGGGGACACCGGGGAGCTGTTTTTT. Encoded protein: CASRPALAGDTGELFF.

Ten or more counts support this clonotype. The chain uses TRBV5-1 and TRBJ2-3, with TRBD2 as a possible D gene (6 bases). This CDR3 is 15 amino acids long. V was pared by 0 bases and J by 3 bases, with 11 bases between. Germline V gene sequence: CDR1 SGHRS, CDR2 YFSETQ. The CDR3 loop is CASSLDGGSTDTQYF. DNA of the CDR3: TGCGCCAGCAGCTTGGATGGGGGGTCGACAGATACGCAGTATTTT.

The chain recombines TRBV9 with TRBJ2-3; 9 bases are a match to TRBD1. J lost 6 bases, V lost 4 bases, and 9 bases had no gene match. Germline values: CDR1 SGDLS, CDR2 YYNGEE. The CDR3 is 15 residues long. The DNA for the CDR3 is TGTGCCAGCAGCCCCAGGACAGGGGTTTCGGATACGCAGTATTTT. This gives the protein CASSPRTGVSDTQYF.

This clonotype was detected only a few times. V gene TRBV4-3 combines with J gene TRBJ2-7; 7 bases agree with TRBD1. Trimming removed 0 bases from V and 3 bases from J; junction bases left unmatched: 2. This CDR3 comprises 14 residues. The germline V gene has CDR1 LGHNA and CDR2 YSLEER. The CDR3 DNA sequence: TGCGCCAGCAGCCAAGAGCCAGGGGGCTACGAGCAGTACGTC. Translating gives CASSQEPGGYEQYV.

This clonotype has just a few counts. The chain carries TRBV19 and TRBJ1-1, with D maybe TRBD1 (6 bases). Per germline, CDR1 LNHDA and CDR2 SQIVND (reference sequence). This CDR3 has 13 residues. Trimming removed 10 bases from V and 8 bases from J, with 20 bases in between. The CDR3 loop reads CATSSAGVREAFF. CDR3 coding DNA: TGTGCCACCTCCTCCGCAGGGGTCCGGGAAGCTTTCTTT.